This paragraph covers one T cell receptor beta chain sequence. The sample comes from a study of blood T cell repertoires in COVID-19. Study context: The study drew acute and convalescent COVID-19 samples from the United States, Italy and Spain. In each case, the material was cDNA or gDNA derived from T cells, B-cell-depleted T cells, or PBMCs.

Original handling: Estimation of nucleated cell counts was performed using reference gene primer amplification. Sequencing used immunoSEQ multiplex PCR; TCRdb keeps in-frame clones, though not all of them. V and J calls and clone size follow that table, whereas D and trimming were derived from the DNA. The repertoire includes about 180,000 clones, about 88% of them detected once, and under 3% sits in the top ten. Trimming at V came to 5 bases and at J to 8 bases, leaving 10 bases not matched to a gene. This CDR3 contains 15 residues. CDR1 SGHAT and CDR2 FQNNGV come from the germline V gene. This clonotype originated in a woman under 40 with active or convalescent COVID-19. This chain uses TRBV11-2 with TRBJ2-1, with 9 bases that match TRBD2. The sample consisted of peripheral blood. This chain's CDR3 is CASSPVSGRRDEQFF. In nucleotides, the CDR3 is TGTGCCAGCAGCCCGGTAAGCGGGAGGCGCGATGAGCAGTTCTTC.